Listed below are T cell receptor beta chains from one sample, sequenced in a study of T cell repertoires in aging, cancer and after chemotherapy. MiXCR was run by TCRdb on the multiplex PCR reads, yielding one entry per CDR3 protein. The table has approximately 3,400 distinct CDR3 sequences, 27% seen once. Sequencing was done on a sample of blood. The receptors come from a human donor with a solid tumor. Each CDR3 is given with its conserved first and last residue. Fields, in order: V gene, CDR3 length, D gene, J gene, clone size, CDR3 DNA, CDR3 protein. D genes are given only for firm matches. Clone size is stated in some rows and not others, as once, few, many or a class when expanded.

>TRBV12-3/TRBV12-4|12|NA|TRBJ2-3|NA
TGTGCCAGCAGTCTAGGGAGGAATACGCAGTATTTT
CASSLGRNTQYF
>TRBV19|15|NA|TRBJ1-3|few
TGTGCCAGTAGTATCAACAGGGACTCCGGAAACACCATATATTTT
CASSINRDSGNTIYF
>TRBV4-2|15|TRBD2|TRBJ2-7|few
TGTGCCAGCAGCCAAGATCGCGGGGGGGCCTACGAGCAGTACTTC
CASSQDRGGAYEQYF
>TRBV7-2|13|NA|TRBJ2-1|few
TGTGCCAGCAGCTTAGATCCCGGGGGCGGACAGTTCTTC
CASSLDPGGGQFF
>TRBV19|13|NA|TRBJ1-5|few
TGTGCCAGTAGTATAGATCTTGACCAGCCCCAGCATTTT
CASSIDLDQPQHF
>TRBV7-3|21|TRBD2|TRBJ2-1|NA
TGTGCCAGCAGCTTAACGGGGCTAGCGGGGGGGCCTACCCGATCCTACAATGAGCAGTTCTTC
CASSLTGLAGGPTRSYNEQFF
>TRBV7-2|15|NA|TRBJ1-2|once
TGTGCCAGCAGCCCCGACAGCCCGAGAGACTATGGCTACACCTTC
CASSPDSPRDYGYTF
>TRBV19|15|TRBD1|TRBJ2-2|NA
TGTGCCAGTAGTTCCGGGACAGAGAACACCGGGGAGCTGTTTTTT
CASSSGTENTGELFF
>TRBV5-4|13|NA|TRBJ2-7|NA
TGTGCCAGCAGTTTGGGGGTCTCCTACGAGCAGTACTTC
CASSLGVSYEQYF
>TRBV7-9|15|NA|TRBJ1-3|NA
TGTGCCAGCAGCAGTAGCGGGTTTTCTGGAAACACCATATATTTT
CASSSSGFSGNTIYF
>TRBV6-2/TRBV6-3|15|TRBD2|TRBJ2-3|NA
TGTGCCAGCAGTTATAGCGGGGTTAGCGCAGATACGCAGTATTTT
CASSYSGVSADTQYF
>TRBV20-1|11|NA|TRBJ2-4|few
TGCAGTGCTCGGACGGAAAACATTCAGTACTTC
CSARTENIQYF
>TRBV20-1|14|NA|TRBJ2-7|medium-sized
TGCAGTGCTAGAGGGACAAGTAACTACTACGAGCAGTACTTC
CSARGTSNYYEQYF
>TRBV6-2/TRBV6-3|14|NA|TRBJ1-2|medium-sized
TGTGCCAGCAGTTACTCGGGGGTCCCGGATGGCTACACCTTC
CASSYSGVPDGYTF
>TRBV27|15|TRBD2|TRBJ2-7|few
TGTGCCAGCAGTTTATTACGTTCGGGAGGTTACGAGCAGTACTTC
CASSLLRSGGYEQYF
>TRBV10-3|14|NA|TRBJ2-7|few
TGTGCCATCAGTGAGGTCCAATTACACTACGAGCAGTACTTC
CAISEVQLHYEQYF
>TRBV28|13|TRBD1|TRBJ2-7|once
TGTGCCAGCAGTTTAAGGACAGGACGCGAGCAGTACTTC
CASSLRTGREQYF
>TRBV7-9|12|NA|TRBJ2-1|few
TGTGCCAGCAGCTTAGATTACCCCGGGCAGTTCTTC
CASSLDYPGQFF
>TRBV5-1|16|NA|TRBJ1-1|once
TGCGCCAGCAGCTTGGCCCTGAGGGGGGAGAACACTGAAGCTTTCTTT
CASSLALRGENTEAFF
>TRBV14|11|NA|TRBJ1-3|NA
TGTGCCAGCAGCCGCAGCTACACCATATATTTT
CASSRSYTIYF
>TRBV13|15|NA|TRBJ2-3|NA
TGTGCCATCAGCTTGGCGGGCCAGATGGGGGATACGCAGTATTTT
CAISLAGQMGDTQYF
>TRBV5-6|14|NA|TRBJ2-7|medium-sized
TGTGCCAGCAGCTTGGTGAGCCGAGCCTACGAGCAGTACTTC
CASSLVSRAYEQYF
>TRBV27|14|NA|TRBJ2-7|few
TGTGCCAGCAGTTTTGACCGGCGTTCGGAAGAGCAGTACTTC
CASSFDRRSEEQYF
>TRBV7-3|12|NA|TRBJ2-2|NA
TGTGCCAGCAGCTTAGTGCCCGGGGAGCTGTTTTTT
CASSLVPGELFF
>TRBV27|13|NA|TRBJ2-7|few
TGTGCCAGCAGTGAGGGACAATACTACGAGCAGTACTTC
CASSEGQYYEQYF
>TRBV19|15|TRBD1|TRBJ2-5|few
TGTGCCAGTAGCCCCCCGGGACAGTTCCAAGAGACCCAGTACTTC
CASSPPGQFQETQYF
>TRBV29-1|11|NA|TRBJ2-7|large
TGCAGCGTTGAAGAAGGGCTCGAGCAGTACTTC
CSVEEGLEQYF
>TRBV7-9|14|NA|TRBJ2-5|few
TGTGCCAGCAGCTCCCCGGGGGTTTACCAGACCCAGTACTTC
CASSSPGVYQTQYF
>TRBV19|15|NA|TRBJ2-1|few
TGTGCCAGTAGTATAGGCCTCCCGGCGGACAATGAGCAGTTCTTC
CASSIGLPADNEQFF
>TRBV6-6|14|TRBD2|TRBJ2-1|NA
TGTGCCAGCAGCCGGAAGCGGGAGAGGGATGAGCAGTTCTTC
CASSRKRERDEQFF
>TRBV6-2/TRBV6-3|17|TRBD2|TRBJ2-5|few
TGTGCCAGCAGTTCCCCGCTAGCGGGAGATCTGGGGGAGACCCAGTACTTC
CASSSPLAGDLGETQYF
>TRBV19|15|NA|TRBJ2-5|few
TGTGCCAGTAGTATCGCGGGACAGTACCAAGAGACCCAGTACTTC
CASSIAGQYQETQYF
>TRBV11-2|13|NA|TRBJ1-2|NA
TGTGCCAGCAGCGACAGAACTAACTATGGCTACACCTTC
CASSDRTNYGYTF
>TRBV19|13|NA|TRBJ2-1|NA
TGTGCCAGTAGTATGAACAGCTACAATGAGCAGTTCTTC
CASSMNSYNEQFF
>TRBV27|16|TRBD1|TRBJ1-1|NA
TGTGCCAGCAGTTTATACCCTCAGGGGGGGTACACTGAAGCTTTCTTT
CASSLYPQGGYTEAFF
>TRBV11-2|13|TRBD1|TRBJ1-4|few
TGTGCCAGCAGCTTAGATCCGGGACAGGCGCTGTTTTTT
CASSLDPGQALFF
>TRBV6-5|14|TRBD1|TRBJ2-7|large
TGTGCCAGCAGAACAGGGGTTTTCTCCTACGAGCAGTACTTC
CASRTGVFSYEQYF
>TRBV7-2|15|NA|TRBJ2-3|few
TGTGCCAGCAGCTTGACCTCCCAGTACACAGATACGCAGTATTTT
CASSLTSQYTDTQYF
>TRBV7-9|12|NA|TRBJ2-1|medium-sized
TGTGCCAGCAGCCCCAGGCTCGATGAGCAGTTCTTC
CASSPRLDEQFF